The entry below gives a single T cell receptor (beta chain) sequence along with its context. No antigen is known for it. This entry belongs to a study of siplizumab effects on memory and regulatory T cells. The data were produced by immunoSEQ multiplex PCR, yet TCRdb's version contains in-frame clones alone and is incomplete. The sample holds 85,000 or so clones, over 90% seen once. Trimming pared 5 bases from V and 1 base from J, leaving 19 bases between. CDR1 SGHNT and CDR2 YENEEA come from the germline V gene. The CDR3 runs to 17 residues. Study-wide points: Roughly 75-95% of proliferating CD4+ or CD8+ clones lacked an assignable naive or memory phenotype. It seemed that naive T cells were more diverse than memory cells and were major contributors to the alloresponse.

The chain uses TRBV11-3 and TRBJ2-3; D may be TRBD1 (6 bases). Source material: CD8+ T cells sorted from blood. The clonotype comes from a human donor in good health. The CDR3 DNA sequence: TGTGCCAGCAGCCCAGCCCACAGGGAGTTGGGCACAGATACGCAGTATTTT. The encoded protein is CASSPAHRELGTDTQYF.